What follows describes a single T cell receptor (beta chain). The antigen it binds to is not known. There are no base qualities to consult, and no much larger clone falls within one base. This entry comes from a study of T cell repertoires in cytomegalovirus infection (dated by TCRdb to the late 2010s). Turning to the overall study: Donor HLA type was relevant to the analysis, because carriage of CMV infection together with the matching HLA type was indicated by public TCR beta signatures.

Sequencing was carried out with an Illumina HiSeq 1500. The raw public reads went through TCRdb reprocessing: fastp at Q25, MiXCR clone calling, in-frame beta chains kept. Rows are unified per CDR3 protein, each entry keeping the most common DNA and genes. The sample yields 200,000 to 300,000 distinct CDR3 sequences; approximately 10% were counted once. In total, the top ten clones hold around 15% of the sample. From its cysteine to its phenylalanine, the CDR3 spans 15 amino acids. Only the CDR3 part of the read is kept: 45 bases, read in frame from the first base. CDR1 and CDR2, per the germline V gene (reference sequence), are LNHDA and SQIVND. Unmatched junction bases come to 6, with V trimmed by 5 bases and J by 4 bases. What the authors observed across the whole study: Carriers of CMV infection plus the relevant HLA type were discriminated by the cumulative frequency of public TCR beta family members in the study cohort and in an independent roughly 370-donor cohort. The ex vivo response was dominated by HLA-C-restricted CMV-specific TCR beta clonotypes, which also provided the single most frequent clonotype in two of eight donors.

Input material: PBMCs. Here the chain combines TRBV19 and TRBJ1-5, with TRBD1 identical over 9 junction bases. The clonotype was recovered from a human donor in good health (CMV status not recorded). Some clones in this sample may be carry-over from other donors' samples. The CDR3 here reads CASSLDRGTNQPQHF. The bases are TGTGCCAGTAGTCTGGACAGGGGTACGAATCAGCCCCAGCATTTT.